Given below is one T cell receptor (beta chain) in context. This clone has a single count. It has no known antigen specificity. The sample holds no much larger clone one base away, and base qualities are not on file. Including cysteine and phenylalanine, the CDR3 has 16 amino acids. CDR3 DNA is the only sequence kept; it has 48 bases, read in frame from the first base. The germline V gene encodes CDR1 SEHNR and CDR2 FQNEAQ (reference sequence). V loses 5 bases at its end and J loses 5 bases; junction bases beyond the gene matches: 11. This sample was taken from a study of cytomegalovirus exposure and HLA in healthy donors (TCRdb year 2017). With respect to the entire study: According to a later analysis, the 120 or so validation repertoires were produced on the same platform as the approximately 600 repertoires of the first cohort. Along with the roughly 710-subject first cohort, a separate validation cohort of over a hundred different subjects was used. To predict cytomegalovirus infection status, the study combined high-throughput TCR immunosequencing, statistical association of individual TCRs with disease status, and machine learning. The study was designed to test whether signatures of past pathogen exposure could be identified by cataloging public T cell receptors. The study at large found these results: A total of fewer than 200 TCR beta chains were listed by the study as associated with cytomegalovirus. According to the authors, the approach could potentially be generalized to other disease states and immunological phenotypes. A few of the identified cytomegalovirus-associated TCR beta chains were confirmed in vitro to be specific for cytomegalovirus antigens. A later analysis lacked HLA typing for the validation cohort, so it scored co-occurrence in that cohort across all 120 or so repertoires. In a later analysis, TCRs clustered in the first cohort were found to also tend to co-occur in the 130 or so validation repertoires, with 90% to 95% of cluster scores above 0. Most TCR sequences were observed very rarely across donors, whereas some public TCRs were present in many individuals. In both the original and validation cohorts, the classifier was reported to diagnose cytomegalovirus status with high specificity and sensitivity.

The donors were included in the validation cohort of around 120 subjects, a group kept apart from the roughly 690-subject first cohort. The receptor library was made with the immunoSEQ multiplex PCR assay. In the authors' own workflow: A statistical classification framework was built to diagnose cytomegalovirus status from the catalog of TCR beta chain sequences. TCRdb re-hosts the immuneACCESS table, in-frame sequences only. Its copies lack some clones; in the studies checked, an unresolved V gene accounts for under half of them, and the cause for the rest is not known. The V and J calls and the clone size are those of that table, but D and trimming were determined from the DNA. This sample is represented by 100,000 to 150,000 clones; 90% to 96% of them were singletons. Approximately 1.5% of the sample comes from the top ten.

Here the chain combines TRBV7-9 and TRBJ2-5, with 10 bases aligning to TRBD2. The sequencing input was PBMCs. This receptor was taken from a man between 18 and 29 years old in good health and CMV-seronegative. The DNA is as follows: TGTGCCAGCAGCCCCCGGCTAGCGGGAGTCTGGGAGACCCAGTACTTC. Its protein is CASSPRLAGVWETQYF. The entire variable domain, with the stretches around the CDR3 drawn from the reference TRBV7-9 and TRBJ2-5 proteins, is DTGVSQNPRHKITKRGQNVTFRCDPISEHNRLYWYRQTLGQGPEFLTYFQNEAQLEKSRLLSDRFSAERPKGSFSTLEIQRTEQGDSAMYLCASSPRLAGVWETQYFGPGTRLLVL.